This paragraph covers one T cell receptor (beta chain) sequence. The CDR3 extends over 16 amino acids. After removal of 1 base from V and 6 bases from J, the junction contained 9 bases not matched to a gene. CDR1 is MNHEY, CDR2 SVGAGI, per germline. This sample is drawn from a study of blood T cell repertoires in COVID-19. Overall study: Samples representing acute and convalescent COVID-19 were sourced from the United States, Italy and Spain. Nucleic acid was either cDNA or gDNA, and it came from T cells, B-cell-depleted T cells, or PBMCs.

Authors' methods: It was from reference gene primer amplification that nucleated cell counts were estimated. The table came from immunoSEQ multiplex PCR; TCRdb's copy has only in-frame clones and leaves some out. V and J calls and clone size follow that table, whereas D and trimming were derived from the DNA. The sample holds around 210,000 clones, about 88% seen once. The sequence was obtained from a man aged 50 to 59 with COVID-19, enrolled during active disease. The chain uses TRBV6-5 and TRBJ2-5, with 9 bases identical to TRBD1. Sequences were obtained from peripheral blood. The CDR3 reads CASSYFLGQGIQTQYF. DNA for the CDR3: TGTGCCAGCAGTTACTTCCTCGGACAGGGGATACAGACCCAGTACTTC.